This T cell receptor beta chain was sequenced during a study of blood T cell repertoires in COVID-19. Study context: Samples representing acute and convalescent COVID-19 were sourced from the United States, Italy and Spain. From T cells, B-cell-depleted T cells, or PBMCs came the material, which was cDNA or gDNA.

CDR3 size: 15 residues. CDR1 LGHNT and CDR2 FRNRAP come from the germline V gene. Trimming stripped 1 base from V and 0 bases from J, with 6 bases between. Authors' data handling: Estimated nucleated cell counts came from reference gene primer amplification. Measured with immunoSEQ multiplex PCR; TCRdb has only the in-frame clones, and not every one. Clonal size and the V and J genes are those of that table, whereas D and trimming came from the DNA. The sample holds some 380,000 clones, 81% seen once. The sample was peripheral blood. The chain is built from TRBV12-5 and TRBJ2-2; no firm D call. This sequence originates from a human donor with acute or convalescent COVID-19. The donor label of this sample is uncertain. The CDR3 spells CASGLATPNTGELFF. The CDR3 DNA reads as TGTGCTAGTGGTTTGGCGACTCCGAACACCGGGGAGCTGTTTTTT.